This TCR beta chain was found in a study of T cells in Graves' hyperthyroidism and ophthalmopathy. Amplification of TCR beta CDR3 regions was performed using RNA transcripts as template. HTBI primers were employed in a first-round RT-PCR of the TCR CDR3. TCRdb re-analysed the multiplex PCR reads in MiXCR, keeping a single row per CDR3 protein. The sample includes around 340,000 distinct CDR3 sequences, over 15% of them seen just once. This clonotype has at least ten counts. V dropped 6 bases and J dropped 0 bases, with 11 bases sitting between them. This CDR3 region has 15 residues. The V gene's germline CDR1 is MNHEY and CDR2 SVGAGI.

This sequence originates from a woman aged 40 to 49 with Graves' ophthalmopathy. Input material: blood. The chain carries TRBV6-5 and TRBJ2-2, with a possible D match to TRBD1 (5 bases). The CDR3 spells CASSPTVPNTGELFF. The CDR3 DNA reads TGTGCCAGCAGCCCGACAGTACCGAACACCGGGGAGCTGTTTTTT.